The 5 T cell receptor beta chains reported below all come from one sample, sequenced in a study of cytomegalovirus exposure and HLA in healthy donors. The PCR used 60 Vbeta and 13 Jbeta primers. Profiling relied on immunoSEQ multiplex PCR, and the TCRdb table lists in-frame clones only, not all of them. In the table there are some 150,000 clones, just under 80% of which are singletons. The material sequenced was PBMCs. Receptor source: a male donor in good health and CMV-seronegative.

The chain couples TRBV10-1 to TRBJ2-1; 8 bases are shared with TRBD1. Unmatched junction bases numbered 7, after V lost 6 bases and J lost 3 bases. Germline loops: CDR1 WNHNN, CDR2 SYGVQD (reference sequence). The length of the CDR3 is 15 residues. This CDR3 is CASSGTGDFYNEQFF. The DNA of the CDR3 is TGCGCCAGCAGCGGGACAGGCGATTTCTACAATGAGCAGTTCTTC.

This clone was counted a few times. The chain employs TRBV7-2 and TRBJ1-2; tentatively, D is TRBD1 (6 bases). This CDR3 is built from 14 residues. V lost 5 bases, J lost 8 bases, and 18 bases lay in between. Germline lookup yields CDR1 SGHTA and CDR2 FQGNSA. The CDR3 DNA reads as TGTGCCAGCAGCCCGTCGGACAGAGGGGGAGGCTACACCTTC. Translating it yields CASSPSDRGGGYTF.

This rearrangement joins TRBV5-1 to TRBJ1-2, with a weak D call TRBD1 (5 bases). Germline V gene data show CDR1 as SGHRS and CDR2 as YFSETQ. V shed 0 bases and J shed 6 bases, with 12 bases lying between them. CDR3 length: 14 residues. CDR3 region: CASSLARAWDGYTF. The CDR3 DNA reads TGCGCCAGCAGCTTGGCCAGGGCGTGGGATGGCTACACCTTC.

In nucleotides, the CDR3 is TGTGCCAGCAGCCGTAAATTATCCTACGAGCAGTACTTC. Protein product: CASSRKLSYEQYF. The V and J genes are TRBV11-2 and TRBJ2-7; no definite D call. The CDR3 sequence is 13 residues long. Germline V gene lookup returns CDR1 SGHAT and CDR2 FQNNGV. Trimming took 5 bases from V and 1 from J, leaving 9 bases between them.

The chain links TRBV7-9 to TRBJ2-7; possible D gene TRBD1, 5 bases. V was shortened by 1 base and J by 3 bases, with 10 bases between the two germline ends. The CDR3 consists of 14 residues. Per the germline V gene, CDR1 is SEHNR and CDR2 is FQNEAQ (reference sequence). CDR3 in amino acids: CASSLGQGVYEQYF. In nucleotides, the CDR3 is TGTGCCAGCAGCTTAGGGCAGGGTGTCTACGAGCAGTACTTC.